These 2 T cell receptor beta chains came from one sample sequenced in a study of vaccination and CD4 T cells after COVID-19. TCRdb processed the PCR reads anew with MiXCR; each CDR3 protein has one entry. The sample records about 20,000 distinct CDR3 sequences, less than 65% being singletons. The starting material was CD4+ T cells from blood, obtained after SARS-CoV-2 vaccination. All receptors come from a human donor who had recovered from COVID-19.

The V and J genes are TRBV6-1 and TRBJ1-4; perhaps TRBD1 as D (6 bases). The germline V gene has CDR1 MNHNS and CDR2 SASEGT. The CDR3 covers 16 residues. Between the trimmed V and J ends, which lost 3 bases and 7 bases, there was a span of 18 bases. The CDR3 DNA follows: TGTGCCAGCAGTGACCGGGACCCAGGGGCCGCTGAAAAACTGTTTTTT. This gives the protein CASSDRDPGAAEKLFF.

This chain uses TRBV20-1 with TRBJ2-1, with TRBD2 matching 8 bases. The CDR3 loop spans 16 amino acids. V shed 3 bases, J shed 4 bases, and the junction held 11 bases outside the gene matches. Germline loops: CDR1 DFQATT, CDR2 SNEGSKA (reference sequence). The CDR3 reads CSASSLAAGVYNEQFF. The DNA for the CDR3 is TGCAGTGCTAGTTCACTAGCGGCGGGAGTGTACAATGAGCAGTTCTTC.